This record covers a single TCR beta chain. No antigen is known for it. The J segment lost 2 bases and the V segment lost 5 bases, leaving 2 bases of the junction unmatched. The germline CDR1 and CDR2 sequences are SGHTS and YDEGEE. The CDR3 totals 14 residues. Unstimulated regulatory T cells (CD4+CD25+CD127-), CD4+CD25- non-regulatory cells, CD4 and CD8 cells were FACS-sorted from thawed PBMCs. This sample was included in a study of Tregs in tolerant kidney transplant recipients. TCRdb keeps only in-frame clones here, not all; method: immunoSEQ multiplex PCR. The table includes 110,000 or so clones, roughly 92% detected once. Whole-study findings and limits: Tregs expanded with activated donor B cells seemed most donor-specific.

The sample comprised CD4+ T cells from blood. This TCR derives from a human donor in good health. J is TRBJ2-7 and V is TRBV5-8; 12 bases line up with TRBD2. CDR3 in DNA: TGTGCCAGCAGACGGACTAGCGGGACCTACGAGCAGTACTTC. This codes for CASRRTSGTYEQYF.